This T cell receptor beta chain was profiled in a study of blood T cell repertoires in COVID-19 (TCRdb year 2020). Background on the whole study: Samples covering the acute and convalescent phases of COVID-19 were provided by collaborators in the United States, Italy and Spain. The material from the prospective study consisted of cDNA or gDNA derived from T cells, B-cell-depleted T cells, or PBMCs. Subjects who had been exposed to COVID-19, were actively infected with it, or had recovered from it provided the deeply sampled blood TCRbeta repertoires that made up the dataset. A freely available public database, intended as a resource for researchers studying the immune response to SARS-CoV-2, is where the repertoires were released. The samples were drawn from two sources: the first 160 participants of the ongoing ImmuneRACE study, and 1,200 or so subjects contributed by 6 global collaborators. A de-identified subject ID, COVID-19 status, age in years and sex were almost always included in the sample metadata. Where HLA class I and class II types were available, the types were taken from metadata supplied by the sample provider, not from assay-based typing. Findings and caveats that apply to the study as a whole: Clinical and demographic metadata were provided uncurated, with the amount varying by source and participant.

The immunoSEQ Assay, a bias-controlled multiplex PCR, was used to amplify TCRbeta CDR3 regions from genomic DNA. For the original study's pipeline: The number of nucleated cells in each sample was estimated by amplification of reference gene primers within the assay. To quantify the absolute abundance of each unique TCRbeta CDR3 rearrangement, sequence reads were collapsed and filtered. For each sample, productive Simpson clonality was calculated as the square root of Simpson's diversity index across productive rearrangements. The clones in this table, taken by TCRdb from immuneACCESS, are in-frame only. Not every clone is retained; where verified, under half of the shortfall comes from an unresolved V gene, and the cause of the rest is unknown. The DNA was the basis for D and trimming; V, J and clone size are from that table. This sample has 70,000 to 100,000 clones in its table, and around 87% of those were observed once. The ten largest clonotypes hold 4.3% of the sample.

About this clone: It lacks a known antigen. No much larger clone is present one base from it, and per-base qualities are unavailable.

The collaborating institutions used their own protocols to collect whole blood in K2EDTA tubes. For TCRbeta analysis, collaborator samples were shipped as frozen whole blood, as isolated PBMCs, or as DNA extracted from either sample type. The CDR3 contains 14 residues, cysteine and phenylalanine counted. Here the CDR3 DNA is all that survives: 42 bases in frame from base 1. V loses 3 bases of germline sequence and J loses 3 bases, and the interval between the two ends is 12 bases. The germline V gene (reference sequence) yields LNHDA for CDR1 and SQIVND for CDR2. The chain is assembled from TRBV19 and TRBJ2-7; the D gene is possibly TRBD2, with 6 bases matching. Sequenced: peripheral blood. The origin of this receptor is a woman of 80 years or more with active or convalescent COVID-19. The nucleotide sequence is TGTGCCAGTAGTATTGGAGGGGCGAACTACGAGCAGTACTTC. The translation is CASSIGGANYEQYF.